This T cell receptor beta chain was identified in a study of tumor and adjacent non-tumor tissue in lung cancer. Background on the study: The patients, around 10 men and 5 women, were roughly 30 to 76 with stage I to III disease. Each sample yielded some 4 million productive TCRbeta reads on average.

Study outcomes and limitations: Shorter survival was associated with higher TCR diversity in tumors. Normal lung showed higher cumulative top 100 clone frequency than tumor.

This clonotype was seen a few times. Its antigen is not known. A read error is possible here, since a much larger clone lies one base away. Three rounds of nested PCR, following a modified ARM-PCR protocol, produced the TCRbeta library. TCRdb re-derived calls from the multiplex PCR reads in MiXCR, one entry per CDR3 protein. The sample has just over 200,000 distinct CDR3 sequences; around 70% are singletons. RNA was extracted from bulk tissue without any cell sorting. Germline CDR1 reads MNHNY; CDR2 reads SVGAGI (reference sequence). The CDR3 has 14 residues. V was pared by 6 bases and J by 1 base, with 12 bases between.

The sample taken for sequencing was lung tumor tissue. This sequence joins TRBV6-6 and TRBJ2-5, with D tentatively TRBD2 (5 bases). The source of this sequence is a man in his fifties or sixties with non-small cell lung cancer. CDR3 bases: TGTGCCAGCAGCGTCACTAGTACCCAAGAGACCCAGTACTTC. It specifies CASSVTSTQETQYF.